These T cell receptor beta chains were read from a single sample in a study of neurological immune-mediated disorders. One entry per CDR3 protein results from TCRdb running MiXCR on the 5' RACE reads. There are tens of thousands of distinct CDR3 sequences in the sample; around 2.9% occur only once, and more than 7% lies in the top ten. Sequences were obtained from PBMCs. These receptors all stem from a woman aged 60-75 years with multiple sclerosis. CDR3s include the opening cysteine and the closing phenylalanine or tryptophan. Each record gives: clone size, J gene, D gene, V gene, CDR3 DNA, CDR3 protein. D genes are given only for firm matches. Not all rows give a size; the values are once, few, many and, for expanded clones, a class.

many | TRBJ1-1 | - | TRBV5-1 | TGCGCCAGCAGGTGGACATTCTCGATCTCTGAAGCTTTCTTT | CASRWTFSISEAFF
many | TRBJ1-1 | - | TRBV5-1 | TGCGCCAGCAGCGAGCACACTGAAGCTTTCTTT | CASSEHTEAFF
many | TRBJ2-1 | TRBD1 | TRBV20-1 | TGCAGTGCTAGTACTGACAGGGGTGAGCAGTTCTTC | CSASTDRGEQFF
many | TRBJ2-1 | - | TRBV5-1 | TGCGCCAGCAGGTCCGGGACAAACTCCTACAATGAGCAGTTCTTC | CASRSGTNSYNEQFF
many | TRBJ1-5 | TRBD1 | TRBV12-3/TRBV12-4 | TGTGCCAGCAGTTCCCCAGAGACAGGGGGCAATCAGCCCCAGCATTTT | CASSSPETGGNQPQHF
many | TRBJ2-2 | TRBD1 | TRBV7-2 | TGTGCCAGCAGCCGCGACAGGGGAGGCACCGGGGAGCTGTTTTTT | CASSRDRGGTGELFF
many | TRBJ2-3 | - | TRBV5-1 | TGCGCCAGCAGCTTGGGAGGGCTTAGCACAGATACGCAGTATTTT | CASSLGGLSTDTQYF
many | TRBJ2-7 | TRBD1 | TRBV20-1 | TGCAGTGCTAGAGGGGACAGGGCACCCTGTTACTTC | CSARGDRAPCYF
- | TRBJ1-1 | - | TRBV20-1 | TGCAGTGCTAGGGCAAGCCTGAACACTGAAGCTTTCTTT | CSARASLNTEAFF
many | TRBJ1-5 | - | TRBV29-1 | TGCAGCGTTGCTGTCCAGGGAGGGAATCAGCCCCAGCATTTT | CSVAVQGGNQPQHF
many | TRBJ2-1 | TRBD2 | TRBV20-1 | TGCAGTGCTAGAGGACTAGCGGGGACTTTGAGTAGTGAGCAGTTCTTC | CSARGLAGTLSSEQFF
many | TRBJ1-1 | TRBD1 | TRBV27 | TGTGCCAGCAGTAAACAGGGGATGAACACTGAAGCTTTCTTT | CASSKQGMNTEAFF
many | TRBJ2-5 | TRBD2 | TRBV9 | TGTGCCAGCAGCTTTGGACTAGCGGGGGGGCCGGGGCAAGAGACCCAGTACTTC | CASSFGLAGGPGQETQYF
many | TRBJ2-5 | TRBD2 | TRBV5-1 | TGCGCCAGCAGCTTGCAGAGCGGGGGTACCGGAGAGACCCAGTACTTC | CASSLQSGGTGETQYF
many | TRBJ2-5 | TRBD1 | TRBV20-1 | TGCAGTGCGCCTAAGGAAGGCAGGGGGGAGACCCAGTACTTC | CSAPKEGRGETQYF